This T cell receptor beta chain originates from a study of CD8+ T cells in alopecia areata. Across the study: Treated patients swallowed 5 to 10 mg of oral tofacitinib twice daily.

Extracted RNA was reverse transcribed into cDNA, the sequencing template. Generated by immunoSEQ multiplex PCR, the TCRdb table keeps only in-frame clones and is missing some. This table has roughly 250,000 clones, 67% appearing once. Overall study findings and caveats: Sharing of TCR sequences between patients (possibly for HLA-related reasons) was less clear than in mice.

For this clone: Its target is unknown.

This CDR3 comprises 14 residues. V gave up 7 bases and J gave up 4 bases, with 19 bases separating them. Germline CDR1 reads SQVTM; CDR2 reads ANQGSEA. Here the sequenced sample was CD4+ T cells sorted from blood, taken at week 0. The origin of this receptor is a human donor with alopecia areata. V usage is TRBV29-1 and J usage is TRBJ1-2; the D is unclear. CDR3 sequence reads: CSAWSRSPFYGYTF. The CDR3 DNA follows: TGCAGCGCTTGGAGCAGGTCCCCCTTCTATGGCTACACCTTC. Full variable domain (outside the CDR3, taken from reference TRBV29-1 and TRBJ1-2): SAVISQKPSRDICQRGTSLTIQCQVDSQVTMMFWYRQQPGQSLTLIATANQGSEATYESGFVIDKFPISRPNLTFSTLTVSNMSPEDSSIYLCSAWSRSPFYGYTFGSGTRLTVV.